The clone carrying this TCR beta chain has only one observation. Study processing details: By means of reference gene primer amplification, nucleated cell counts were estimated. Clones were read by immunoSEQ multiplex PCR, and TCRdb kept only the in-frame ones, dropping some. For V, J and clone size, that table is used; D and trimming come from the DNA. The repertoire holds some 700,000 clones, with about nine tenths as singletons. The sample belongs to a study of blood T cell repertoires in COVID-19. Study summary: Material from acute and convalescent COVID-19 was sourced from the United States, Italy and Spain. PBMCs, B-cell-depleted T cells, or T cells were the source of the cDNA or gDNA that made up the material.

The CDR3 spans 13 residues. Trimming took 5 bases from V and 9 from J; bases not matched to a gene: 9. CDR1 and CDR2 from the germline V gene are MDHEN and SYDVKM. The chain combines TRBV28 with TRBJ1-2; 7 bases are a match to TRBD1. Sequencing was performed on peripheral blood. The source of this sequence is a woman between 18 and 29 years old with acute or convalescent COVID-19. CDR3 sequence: CASSGRQGESYTF. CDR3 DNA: TGTGCCAGCAGTGGTAGACAGGGAGAAAGCTACACCTTC.